Each of the 28 T cell receptor beta chains below was sequenced from the same sample in a study of CD8+ T cells in alopecia areata. Isolated RNA was reverse transcribed into cDNA used as the sequencing template. The assay was immunoSEQ multiplex PCR, and TCRdb's table has in-frame clones only and misses some. The data show 150,000 or so clones, more than 45% seen once. Sequenced: CD4+ T cells sorted from blood. These receptors came from a human donor with alopecia areata.

This clone came up a few times. The chain couples TRBV29-1 to TRBJ2-3; D is unresolved. V was trimmed by 4 bases and J by 5 bases, leaving 10 bases between them. Germline CDR1 is SQVTM and CDR2 is ANQGSEA. The CDR3 is 12 residues long. CDR3: CSVVVYVDTQYF. CDR3 nucleotide sequence: TGCAGCGTTGTAGTATATGTAGATACGCAGTATTTT.

This clone was seen a single time. The chain recombines TRBV5-4 with TRBJ2-5; D gene unclear. The germline V and J ends were trimmed by 6 bases and 6 bases, with 21 bases remaining between them. CDR1 and CDR2 from the germline V gene are SGHNT and YYREEE (reference sequence). The CDR3 spans 15 residues. CDR3 amino acids: CASTIITPIGKTQYF. CDR3 sequence (DNA): TGTGCCAGCACCATCATCACTCCCATCGGAAAGACCCAGTACTTC.

This clone appeared once. Other DNA sequences within the sample encode an identical CDR3. The gene calls are TRBV29-1 and TRBJ1-1; TRBD1 is a possible D gene (5 bases). V was cut by 3 bases and J by 0 bases, with 8 bases left in between. The germline gives CDR1 SQVTM, CDR2 ANQGSEA. CDR3 length: 13 amino acids. The CDR3 protein is CSVEGTVNTEAFF. The CDR3, as DNA: TGCAGCGTTGAGGGGACGGTGAACACTGAAGCTTTCTTT.

The chain joins TRBV6-1 to TRBJ2-3; D may match TRBD1 or TRBD2 (5 bases each). Germline V gene data show CDR1 as MNHNS and CDR2 as SASEGT. This CDR3 is 11 amino acids long. V was clipped by 7 bases and J by 6 bases, with 8 bases between them. CDR3 DNA: TGTGCCAGCACCTGGGGGGATACGCAGTATTTT. It specifies CASTWGDTQYF.

CDR3 protein: CASSHSTRVADTQYF. DNA for the CDR3: TGTGCCAGCAGCCATTCCACTAGGGTAGCTGATACGCAGTATTTT. The chain carries TRBV7-9 and TRBJ2-3, with D possibly being TRBD2 (5 bases). Looked up from germline, CDR1 is SEHNR and CDR2 is FQNEAQ (reference sequence). The CDR3 has 15 residues. Trimming removed 5 bases at V and 6 bases at J, with 18 bases between.

The chain employs TRBV19 and TRBJ2-1; D unclear. Germline V gene sequence: CDR1 LNHDA, CDR2 SQIVND (reference sequence). V was pared by 4 bases and J by 12 bases, with 13 bases between. The CDR3 length is 12 residues. The CDR3 nucleotides are TGTGCCAGTAGTACGCCCGGCCCACGGCAGTTCTTC. It codes for CASSTPGPRQFF. The full variable domain, in which reference TRBV19 and TRBJ2-1 provide the parts outside the CDR3, is DGGITQSPKYLFRKEGQNVTLSCEQNLNHDAMYWYRQDPGQGLRLIYYSQIVNDFQKGDIAEGYSVSREKKESFPLTVTSAQKNPTAFYLCASSTPGPRQFFGPGTRLTVL.

In its sample, this clone was seen a few times. The genes are TRBV28 and TRBJ2-3; no clear D gene. CDR3 length: 15 residues. The germline V gene encodes CDR1 MDHEN and CDR2 SYDVKM. Deletions cut 3 bases from V and 6 bases from J, with 16 bases between. This CDR3 is CASSFNNSPWDTQYF. The CDR3 DNA reads as TGTGCCAGCAGTTTTAACAACAGCCCCTGGGATACGCAGTATTTT.

The chain combines TRBV11-1 with TRBJ1-2; D may be TRBD1 (5 bases). This CDR3 comprises 14 residues. In germline, CDR1 is SGHAT, CDR2 FQDESV (reference sequence). The ends were cut back, 10 bases at V and 2 bases at J, with 17 bases in the middle. This CDR3 reads CATAEGPSNYGYTF. The DNA for the CDR3 is TGTGCCACCGCAGAGGGGCCCTCCAACTATGGCTACACCTTC.

V usage is TRBV5-1 and J usage is TRBJ2-1; TRBD2 aligns across 9 bases. Per germline, CDR1 SGHRS and CDR2 YFSETQ. The CDR3 has 14 amino acids. V was clipped by 4 bases and J by 5 bases; unmatched bases: 4. The CDR3 spells CASSPSGRNNEQFF. CDR3 DNA sequence: TGCGCCAGCAGCCCAAGCGGGAGGAACAATGAGCAGTTCTTC.

The rearrangement links TRBV28 to TRBJ2-4; 7 positions match TRBD1. The ends lost 6 bases at V and 3 bases at J; junction bases unmatched: 11. This CDR3 spans 16 amino acids. Germline CDR1 is MDHEN and CDR2 is SYDVKM. CDR3 sequence: CASRTPTGLHKNIQYF. The CDR3 DNA follows: TGTGCCAGCAGGACACCGACAGGGCTACACAAAAACATTCAGTACTTC.

This chain connects TRBV5-1 to TRBJ2-1, with 7 bases fitting TRBD2. Looked up from germline, CDR1 is SGHRS and CDR2 is YFSETQ. The CDR3 totals 15 residues. V dropped 5 bases and J dropped 2; count of bases not matched to a gene: 7. CDR3 in amino acids: CASRKLATTYNEQFF. The CDR3 bases are TGCGCCAGCAGGAAACTAGCGACAACCTACAATGAGCAGTTCTTC.

The chain employs TRBV6-4 and TRBJ2-2; D possibly matches TRBD1 or TRBD2 (5 bases each). Germline-derived CDR1 and CDR2 are MRHNA and SNTAGT. V lost 7 bases and J 1 base, leaving 10 bases between the germline ends. This CDR3 spans 14 amino acids. As DNA, the CDR3 is TGTGCCAGCAAGGGGACGCGGAACACCGGGGAGCTGTTTTTT. This translates into CASKGTRNTGELFF.

This chain uses TRBV28 with TRBJ2-3; 8 bases align to TRBD2. Looked up from germline, CDR1 is MDHEN and CDR2 is SYDVKM. The CDR3 covers 16 residues. With V trimmed by 5 bases and J by 2 bases, 9 bases remained unmatched. The CDR3 region is CASSAPPGGHTDTQYF. CDR3 DNA sequence: TGTGCCAGCAGTGCGCCCCCGGGAGGGCACACAGATACGCAGTATTTT.

V is TRBV5-1 and J is TRBJ2-1; no reliable D call. V gave up 8 bases and J gave up 6 bases, with 9 bases separating them. Germline V lookup: CDR1 SGHRS, CDR2 YFSETQ. This CDR3 comprises 11 residues. This CDR3 is CASGRANEQFF. CDR3 nucleotide sequence: TGCGCCAGTGGACGAGCCAATGAGCAGTTCTTC. The variable domain in full, completed from reference TRBV5-1 and TRBJ2-1, reads KAGVTQTPRYLIKTRGQQVTLSCSPISGHRSVSWYQQTPGQGLQFLFEYFSETQRNKGNFPGRFSGRQFSNSRSEMNVSTLELGDSALYLCASGRANEQFFGPGTRLTVL.

This clone came up a few times. The V gene is TRBV10-3, the J gene TRBJ2-1; 8 nucleotides agree with TRBD2. In germline, CDR1 is ENHRY, CDR2 SYGVKD. Losses at the gene ends were 10 bases for V and 7 bases for J; bases not matched to a gene: 9. The CDR3 covers 13 residues. The CDR3 here is CATTSGKGNEQFF. CDR3 nucleotide sequence: TGTGCCACTACTAGCGGAAAGGGGAATGAGCAGTTCTTC.

The chain has TRBV10-3 and TRBJ2-1; no firm D call. Looked up from germline, CDR1 is ENHRY and CDR2 is SYGVKD. The V and J ends lost 10 bases and 13 bases respectively, with 23 bases between them. This CDR3 contains 13 residues. The CDR3 loop is CATWTLGPGRQFF. As DNA, the CDR3 is TGTGCCACATGGACGCTAGGCCCCGGTAGACAGTTCTTC.

This clone was seen a few times. The CDR3 nucleotides read TGCAGCGCCGTAGTATTCATGAACACTGAAGCTTTCTTT. Amino acids: CSAVVFMNTEAFF. J is TRBJ1-1 and V is TRBV29-1; D unclear. This CDR3 has 13 residues. V gave up 7 bases and J gave up 0 bases, with 12 bases separating them. The germline V gene encodes CDR1 SQVTM and CDR2 ANQGSEA.

This chain connects TRBV5-1 to TRBJ1-2, with 7 bases lining up with TRBD1. This CDR3 comprises 16 residues. Germline trimming cut 1 base from V and 5 bases from J; bases unmatched to any gene: 11. CDR1 is SGHRS, CDR2 YFSETQ, per germline. The CDR3 DNA reads as TGCGCCAGCAGCTTGCCACCCCCCGGGACAGTTTATGGCTACACCTTC. Its translation is CASSLPPPGTVYGYTF.

This clone was detected a few times. This chain connects TRBV29-1 to TRBJ1-1; no firm D call. Trimming cost V 7 bases and J 2 bases, with 8 bases left between them. Germline V lookup: CDR1 SQVTM, CDR2 ANQGSEA. CDR3 length equals 11 residues. CDR3 sequence (DNA): TGCAGCGGTTTTAGAAACACTGAAGCTTTCTTT. It is translated as CSGFRNTEAFF. Complete variable domain (other parts from reference TRBV29-1 and TRBJ1-1): SAVISQKPSRDICQRGTSLTIQCQVDSQVTMMFWYRQQPGQSLTLIATANQGSEATYESGFVIDKFPISRPNLTFSTLTVSNMSPEDSSIYLCSGFRNTEAFFGQGTRLTVV.

This chain connects TRBV28 to TRBJ1-2; the D is unclear. The CDR3 sequence is 11 residues long. Germline V gene data show CDR1 as MDHEN and CDR2 as SYDVKM. V dropped 4 bases and J dropped 3 bases, with 3 bases sitting between them. In DNA form, the CDR3 reads TGTGCCAGCAGTTCCGACTATGGCTACACCTTC. This gives the protein CASSSDYGYTF.

This clone came up once. The gene calls are TRBV2 and TRBJ2-3; 11 bases agree with TRBD2. With 6 bases clipped from V and 5 bases from J, the junction kept 4 bases outside the gene matches. This CDR3 has 14 residues. Germline V gene sequence: CDR1 SNHLY, CDR2 FYNNEI. In nucleotides, the CDR3 is TGTGCCAGCAGACTAGCGGGAGCCGTAGATACGCAGTATTTT. Encoded protein: CASRLAGAVDTQYF.

This chain uses TRBV5-4 with TRBJ2-1, with 14 positions matching TRBD2. The V gene's germline CDR1 is SGHNT and CDR2 YYREEE (reference sequence). The CDR3 runs 17 residues. The trim removed 4 bases at V and 9 bases at J, leaving 12 bases unmatched. The CDR3, as DNA: TGTGCCAGCAGCGGATTGACTAGCGGGAGGGTAGGTCGTGAGCAGTTCTTC. Protein product: CASSGLTSGRVGREQFF.

This chain joins TRBV2 and TRBJ1-4, with D maybe TRBD1 (6 bases). CDR1 is SNHLY and CDR2 is FYNNEI in the germline V gene. The CDR3 spans 14 residues. Trimming cost V 6 bases and J 5 bases, with 13 bases left between them. The chain's CDR3 is CASRQGQANEKLFF. The CDR3 bases are TGTGCCAGCAGGCAGGGGCAGGCGAATGAAAAACTGTTTTTT.

The V gene is TRBV11-2, the J gene TRBJ2-1; tentative D call: TRBD1 (6 bases). The CDR3 has 15 residues. Germline-derived CDR1 and CDR2 are SGHAT and FQNNGV. The ends were cut back, 5 bases at V and 7 bases at J, with 18 bases in the middle. The CDR3 spells CASSANRERGNEQFF. CDR3 bases: TGTGCCAGCAGCGCTAACAGGGAACGGGGAAATGAGCAGTTCTTC.

This chain links TRBV29-1 with TRBJ2-7, with D perhaps being TRBD1 or TRBD2 (5 bases each). With 4 bases removed from V and 2 bases from J, the gap between germline ends came to 12 bases. Germline-derived CDR1 and CDR2 are SQVTM and ANQGSEA. The CDR3 sequence is 13 residues long. The CDR3 DNA follows: TGCAGCGTTGGGGGGAAATTAACCTACGAGCAGTACTTC. Protein: CSVGGKLTYEQYF.

The rearrangement uses TRBV2 and TRBJ2-1, with D perhaps TRBD2 (5 bases). The CDR3 totals 13 residues. The germline CDR1 and CDR2 sequences are SNHLY and FYNNEI. V lost 5 bases and J lost 2, with 7 bases in between. The CDR3 DNA sequence: TGTGCCAGCAGTAAACTAGCCTACAATGAGCAGTTCTTC. Its protein product is CASSKLAYNEQFF. Full variable domain (remainder filled in from reference TRBV2 and TRBJ2-1): EPEVTQTPSHQVTQMGQEVILRCVPISNHLYFYWYRQILGQKVEFLVSFYNNEISEKSEIFDDQFSVERPDGSNFTLKIRSTKLEDSAMYFCASSKLAYNEQFFGPGTRLTVL.

The V gene is TRBV9, the J gene TRBJ2-7, with TRBD2 matching 11 bases. This CDR3 region has 15 residues. Germline CDR1 is SGDLS and CDR2 is YYNGEE. The J segment lost 4 bases and the V segment lost 6 bases, leaving 9 bases of the junction unmatched. The CDR3 bases are TGTGCCAGCAATCGGCAGTCTAGCGGGAGGTACGAGCAGTACTTC. Translating it yields CASNRQSSGRYEQYF.

The genes are TRBV30 and TRBJ1-2; D is unclear. The V end was cut by 0 bases, the J end by 8 bases, with 16 bases between. The CDR3 has 14 amino acids. Per germline, CDR1 GTSNPN and CDR2 SVGIG (reference sequence). The CDR3 here is CAWSVLVGIGGYTF. The CDR3 nucleotides are TGTGCCTGGAGTGTATTAGTGGGGATAGGAGGCTACACCTTC.